The 17 T cell receptor beta chains given below trace back to one sample, sequenced in a study of blood T cells in healthy people across ages. Sample-barcoded 5' priming and a J-beta primer mix drove a second PCR of roughly 6 to 12 cycles. TCRdb recomputed calls from the 5' RACE reads with MiXCR, one row per CDR3 protein. The table lists 1.5 million to 2 million distinct CDR3 sequences, 28% of them singletons. Sequenced input: blood. These receptors originate from a woman in her twenties or thirties in good health.

This clonotype has a handful of counts. This chain connects TRBV5-1 to TRBJ2-1; D is possibly TRBD1 (5 bases). Deletions cut 0 bases from V and 7 bases from J, with 11 bases between. This CDR3 comprises 14 residues. Germline V gives CDR1 SGHRS, CDR2 YFSETQ. The DNA of the CDR3 is TGCGCCAGCAGCTTGGGGGGCAGGGTGAATGAGCAGTTCTTC. It specifies CASSLGGRVNEQFF.

The J gene is TRBJ1-2, the V gene TRBV28; D not certain. The CDR3 contains 12 residues. V was trimmed by 7 bases and J by 8 bases, leaving 14 bases between them. The germline CDR1 and CDR2 sequences are MDHEN and SYDVKM. CDR3 loop: CASKEGERGYTF. DNA for the CDR3: TGTGCCAGCAAGGAAGGAGAGAGGGGCTACACCTTC.

About this clonotype itself: This may come from a read error, since a much larger clone is one base off. The V call is TRBV29-1, the J call TRBJ2-6, with D perhaps matching TRBD1 (5 bases). The germline V gene has CDR1 SQVTM and CDR2 ANQGSEA. The CDR3 contains 15 residues. In DNA, the CDR3 is TGCAGCGTTGACCCCGGGTTATCTGGGGCCAACGTCCGGACTTTC. Its translation: CSVDPGLSGANVRTF.

The V and J genes are TRBV19 and TRBJ2-7, with D maybe TRBD2 (7 bases). CDR3 size: 15 residues. Germline V gives CDR1 LNHDA, CDR2 SQIVND (reference sequence). V lost 9 bases and J 4 bases, leaving 22 bases between the germline ends. For the CDR3, the DNA is TGTGCCAGCCCTGAAGGGGGAGGGGCGAGGTACGAGCAGTACTTC. Its protein is CASPEGGGARYEQYF.

This clonotype was seen more than once but under ten times. The rearrangement joins TRBV6-1 to TRBJ2-1; no reliable D call. This CDR3 spans 12 amino acids. Germline CDR1 is MNHNS and CDR2 is SASEGT. The ends were cut back, 2 bases at V and 8 bases at J, with 7 bases in the middle. CDR3 region: CASSERRDEQFF. CDR3 DNA sequence: TGTGCCAGCAGTGAAAGGCGCGATGAGCAGTTCTTC.

Ten or more counts support this clonotype. The V call is TRBV4-1, the J call TRBJ2-7; weak D call: TRBD2 (7 bases). The V gene lost 4 bases and the J gene lost 4 bases, with 26 bases spanning the gap. This CDR3 is 18 amino acids long. CDR1 MGHRA and CDR2 YSYEKL come from the germline V gene. CDR3 residues: CASSPIEEYYGGPYEQYF. CDR3 in DNA: TGCGCCAGCAGCCCCATTGAGGAGTATTACGGGGGGCCTTACGAGCAGTACTTC.

This clonotype showed up just once. The V gene is TRBV9, the J gene TRBJ2-2; no reliable D call. CDR3 size: 14 residues. Between the trimmed V and J ends, which lost 4 bases and 7 bases, there was a span of 14 bases. CDR1 and CDR2 (germline): SGDLS, YYNGEE. CDR3 DNA: TGTGCCAGCAGCCCTGGATTGTCGGGCGGGGAGCTGTTTTTT. It yields the protein CASSPGLSGGELFF. Complete variable domain (other parts from reference TRBV9 and TRBJ2-2): DSGVTQTPKHLITATGQRVTLRCSPRSGDLSVYWYQQSLDQGLQFLIQYYNGEERAKGNILERFSAQQFPDLHSELNLSSLELGDSALYFCASSPGLSGGELFFGEGSRLTVL.

This clonotype was seen a few times. The chain is built from TRBV10-3 and TRBJ2-1; 10 nucleotides line up with TRBD1. V shed 3 bases, J shed 7 bases, and the junction held 6 bases outside the gene matches. Germline V gene lookup returns CDR1 ENHRY and CDR2 SYGVKD. This CDR3 is 15 amino acids long. The CDR3 DNA follows: TGTGCCATCAGTGACCCGGACAGGGGGGAAAATGAGCAGTTCTTC. This gives the protein CAISDPDRGENEQFF.

The chain combines TRBV5-1 with TRBJ2-1; the match to TRBD1 covers 9 bases. V was pared by 4 bases and J by 5 bases, with 4 bases of the junction left unmatched. The CDR3 runs 14 residues. CDR1 and CDR2 (germline): SGHRS, YFSETQ. The CDR3 here is CASSRGTGHNEQFF. For the CDR3, the DNA is TGCGCCAGCAGCAGGGGGACAGGGCACAATGAGCAGTTCTTC.

The chain uses TRBV7-8 and TRBJ2-1, with D tentatively TRBD2 (7 bases). Per the germline V gene, CDR1 is SGHVS and CDR2 is FQNEAQ. The CDR3 contains 17 residues. The ends were cut back, 0 bases at V and 8 bases at J, with 20 bases in the middle. CDR3 in amino acids: CASSLAPQREGVDEQFF. The DNA of the CDR3 is TGTGCCAGCAGCTTAGCCCCCCAGAGGGAGGGGGTCGATGAGCAGTTCTTC.

The genes are TRBV5-6 and TRBJ2-1; TRBD2 matches 15 bases. This CDR3 region has 17 residues. Per the germline V gene, CDR1 is SGHDT and CDR2 is YYEEEE. The trim removed 7 bases at V and 6 bases at J, leaving 11 bases unmatched. The CDR3 DNA is TGTGCCAGCGGCTCGGGACTAGCGGGGGGAGGTGGCAATGAGCAGTTCTTC. Encoded protein: CASGSGLAGGGGNEQFF.

The J gene is TRBJ2-5, the V gene TRBV28, with 9 bases that match TRBD2. Germline V gene lookup returns CDR1 MDHEN and CDR2 SYDVKM. V lost 7 bases to trimming and J lost 2 bases; unmatched junction nucleotides: 14. The CDR3 has 17 residues. Here the CDR3 reads CASTNPPLAGAQETQYF. CDR3 coding DNA: TGTGCCAGCACCAACCCCCCCTTAGCGGGGGCACAAGAGACCCAGTACTTC.

In this sample, this clonotype turned up many times. The gene calls are TRBV29-1 and TRBJ2-7; 12 bases fit TRBD2. The CDR3 has 13 residues. The V gene's germline CDR1 is SQVTM and CDR2 ANQGSEA. V was pared by 6 bases and J by 6 bases, with 6 bases of the junction left unmatched. The DNA of the CDR3 is TGCAGCGTACCGGGACTAGCGGGCCGCGAGCAGTACTTC. This translates into CSVPGLAGREQYF.

The chain employs TRBV29-1 and TRBJ1-2; 8 nucleotides align to TRBD1. V shed 8 bases and J 3 bases; nucleotides not matched to a gene: 5. Germline V CDR1 and CDR2: SQVTM, ANQGSEA. The CDR3 has 12 residues. The CDR3 sequence: CSLTDRDYGYTF. Here the CDR3 DNA reads TGCAGCCTTACGGACAGGGACTATGGCTACACCTTC. The full variable domain, with the rest looked up from reference TRBV29-1 and TRBJ1-2, is SAVISQKPSRDICQRGTSLTIQCQVDSQVTMMFWYRQQPGQSLTLIATANQGSEATYESGFVIDKFPISRPNLTFSTLTVSNMSPEDSSIYLCSLTDRDYGYTFGSGTRLTVV.

The rearrangement links TRBV20-1 to TRBJ2-1, with D possibly called TRBD1 or TRBD2 (5 bases each). CDR1 and CDR2 (germline): DFQATT, SNEGSKA (reference sequence). This CDR3 is 13 amino acids long. As DNA, the CDR3 is TGCAATGGATGGGGGACCCCCTACAATGAGCAGTTCTTC. Translating it yields CNGWGTPYNEQFF.

This clonotype was detected only a few times. The rearrangement links TRBV11-2 to TRBJ2-7; 7 nucleotides align to TRBD1. The CDR3 has 15 residues. Germline V gene sequence: CDR1 SGHAT, CDR2 FQNNGV. J lost 1 base, V lost 3 bases, and 6 bases had no gene match. The CDR3 DNA follows: TGTGCCAGCAGCTTTCGAGACAGGGAGTCCTACGAGCAGTACTTC. Protein sequence: CASSFRDRESYEQYF.

The chain has TRBV7-9 and TRBJ1-4, with D unclear. The CDR3 length is 16 residues. V was pared by 1 base and J by 8 bases, with 17 bases between. CDR1 and CDR2 from the germline V gene are SEHNR and FQNEAQ (reference sequence). The CDR3 region has the DNA TGTGCCAGCAGCTTAGGAACAGTAGGCGGGGAGGAAAAACTGTTTTTT. Translating gives CASSLGTVGGEEKLFF.